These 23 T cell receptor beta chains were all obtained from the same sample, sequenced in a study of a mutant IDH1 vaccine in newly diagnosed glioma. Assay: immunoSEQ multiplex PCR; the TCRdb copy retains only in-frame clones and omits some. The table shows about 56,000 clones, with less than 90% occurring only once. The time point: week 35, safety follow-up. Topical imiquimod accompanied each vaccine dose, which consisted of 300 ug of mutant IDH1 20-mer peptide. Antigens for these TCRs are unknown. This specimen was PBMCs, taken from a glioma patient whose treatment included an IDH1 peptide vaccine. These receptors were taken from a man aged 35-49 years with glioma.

The CDR3 loop is CASSSTASATGELFF. The CDR3 DNA sequence: TGTGCCAGCAGCTCCACGGCCTCAGCCACCGGGGAGCTGTTTTTT. This rearrangement joins TRBV9 to TRBJ2-2; no definite D call. Germline CDR1 SGDLS, CDR2 YYNGEE. The CDR3 length is 15 residues. V was pared by 4 bases and J by 4 bases, with 14 bases between. Drawing the rest from reference TRBV9 and TRBJ2-2, the complete variable domain is DSGVTQTPKHLITATGQRVTLRCSPRSGDLSVYWYQQSLDQGLQFLIQYYNGEERAKGNILERFSAQQFPDLHSELNLSSLELGDSALYFCASSSTASATGELFFGEGSRLTVL.

For the CDR3, the DNA is TGTGCCAGCAGCCAAACAGCGGGGGAGCAGTACTTC. This encodes CASSQTAGEQYF. This rearrangement joins TRBV5-4 to TRBJ2-7, with 7 bases identical to TRBD2. The ends lost 4 bases at V and 7 bases at J; junction bases unmatched: 5. Germline assignment: CDR1 SGHNT and CDR2 YYREEE (reference sequence). The CDR3 length is 12 residues.

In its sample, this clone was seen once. In nucleotides, the CDR3 is TGTGCCAGCAGCTTGGAGGGGGCGACTCATAATGAGCAGTTCTTC. Translating it yields CASSLEGATHNEQFF. V gene TRBV11-2 combines with J gene TRBJ2-1; D might be TRBD1 (7 bases). The germline V gene encodes CDR1 SGHAT and CDR2 FQNNGV. Trimming shortened V by 3 bases and J by 7 bases, and 16 bases separated the two germline ends. The CDR3 consists of 15 residues. Variable domain in full (rest from reference TRBV11-2 and TRBJ2-1): EAGVAQSPRYKIIEKRQSVAFWCNPISGHATLYWYQQILGQGPKLLIQFQNNGVVDDSQLPKDRFSAERLKGVDSTLKIQPAKLEDSAVYLCASSLEGATHNEQFFGPGTRLTVL.

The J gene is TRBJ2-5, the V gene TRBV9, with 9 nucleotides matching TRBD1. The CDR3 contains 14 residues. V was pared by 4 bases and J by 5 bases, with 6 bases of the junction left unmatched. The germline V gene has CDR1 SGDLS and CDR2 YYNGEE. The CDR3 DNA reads TGTGCCAGCAGCCCAAACAGGGGGCCGGAGACCCAGTACTTC. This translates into CASSPNRGPETQYF.

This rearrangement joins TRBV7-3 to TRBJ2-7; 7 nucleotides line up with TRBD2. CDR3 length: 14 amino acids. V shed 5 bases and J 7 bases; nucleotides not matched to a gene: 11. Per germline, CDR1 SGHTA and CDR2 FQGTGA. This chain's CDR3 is CASSPPGGRGEQYF. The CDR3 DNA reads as TGTGCCAGCAGCCCGCCCGGCGGGAGAGGGGAGCAGTACTTC.

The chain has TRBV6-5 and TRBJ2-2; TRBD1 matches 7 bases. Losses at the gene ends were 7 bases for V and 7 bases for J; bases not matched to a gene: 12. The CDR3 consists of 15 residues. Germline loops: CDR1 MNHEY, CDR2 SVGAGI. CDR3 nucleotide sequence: TGTGCCAGCAACGACCCTCGACAGGGAATCGGGGAGCTGTTTTTT. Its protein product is CASNDPRQGIGELFF.

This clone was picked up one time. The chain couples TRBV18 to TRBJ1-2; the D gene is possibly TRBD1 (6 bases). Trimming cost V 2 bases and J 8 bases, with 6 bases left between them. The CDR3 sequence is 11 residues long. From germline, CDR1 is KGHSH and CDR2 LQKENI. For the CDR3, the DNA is TGTGCCAGCTCACCAGGGGGCGGCTACACCTTC. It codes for CASSPGGGYTF.

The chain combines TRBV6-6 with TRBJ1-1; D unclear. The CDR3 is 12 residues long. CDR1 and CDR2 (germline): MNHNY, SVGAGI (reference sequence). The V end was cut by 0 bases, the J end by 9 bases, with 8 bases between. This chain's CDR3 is CASSYSGVKAFF. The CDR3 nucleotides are TGTGCCAGCAGTTACTCCGGGGTGAAAGCTTTCTTT.

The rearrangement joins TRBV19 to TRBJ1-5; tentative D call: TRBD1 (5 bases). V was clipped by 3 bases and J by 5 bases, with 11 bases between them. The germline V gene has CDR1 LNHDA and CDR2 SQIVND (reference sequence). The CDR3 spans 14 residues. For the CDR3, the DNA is TGTGCCAGTAGTATTCCGGCAGGGTATCAGCCCCAGCATTTT. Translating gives CASSIPAGYQPQHF.

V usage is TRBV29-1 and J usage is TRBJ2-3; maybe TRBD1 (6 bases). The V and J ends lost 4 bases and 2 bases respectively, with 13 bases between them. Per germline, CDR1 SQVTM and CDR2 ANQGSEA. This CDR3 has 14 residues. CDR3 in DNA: TGCAGCGTTGCTGTTGGGGGCTCCACAGATACGCAGTATTTT. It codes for CSVAVGGSTDTQYF.

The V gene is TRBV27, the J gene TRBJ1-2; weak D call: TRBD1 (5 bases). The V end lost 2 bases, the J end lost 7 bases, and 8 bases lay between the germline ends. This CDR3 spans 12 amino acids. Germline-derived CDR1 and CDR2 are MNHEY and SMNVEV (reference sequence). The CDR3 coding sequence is TGTGCCAGCAGTTTAACAGGTGGTGGCTACACCTTC. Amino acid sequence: CASSLTGGGYTF.

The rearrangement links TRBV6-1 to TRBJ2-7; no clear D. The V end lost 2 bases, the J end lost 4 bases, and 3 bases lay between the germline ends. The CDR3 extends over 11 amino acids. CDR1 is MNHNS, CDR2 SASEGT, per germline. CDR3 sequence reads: CASSELYEQYF. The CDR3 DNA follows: TGTGCCAGCAGTGAACTTTACGAGCAGTACTTC.

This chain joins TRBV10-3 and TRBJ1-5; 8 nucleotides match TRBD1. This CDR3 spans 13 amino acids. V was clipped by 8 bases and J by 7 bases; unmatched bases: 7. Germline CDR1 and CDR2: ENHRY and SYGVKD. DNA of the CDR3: TGTGCCATCCAGGACAGGGTAGGCCAGCCCCAGCATTTT. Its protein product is CAIQDRVGQPQHF.

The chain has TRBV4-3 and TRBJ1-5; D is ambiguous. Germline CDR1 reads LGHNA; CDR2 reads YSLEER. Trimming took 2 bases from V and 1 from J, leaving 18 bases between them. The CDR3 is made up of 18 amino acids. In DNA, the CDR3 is TGCGCCAGCAGCCAAAGAGCATCGTGGGGAGGAAGCAATCAGCCCCAGCATTTT. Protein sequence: CASSQRASWGGSNQPQHF.

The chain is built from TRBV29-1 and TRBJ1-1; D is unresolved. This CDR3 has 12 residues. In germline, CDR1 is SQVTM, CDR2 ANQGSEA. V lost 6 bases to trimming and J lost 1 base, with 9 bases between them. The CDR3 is CSVRGQNTEAFF. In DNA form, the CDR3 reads TGCAGCGTGCGTGGGCAGAACACTGAAGCTTTCTTT.

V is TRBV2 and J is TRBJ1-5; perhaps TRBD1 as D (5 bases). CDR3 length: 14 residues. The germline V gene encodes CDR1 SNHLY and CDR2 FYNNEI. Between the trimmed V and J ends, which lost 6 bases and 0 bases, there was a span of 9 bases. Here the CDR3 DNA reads TGTGCCAGCAGCCCGACAGATAGCAATCAGCCCCAGCATTTT. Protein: CASSPTDSNQPQHF.

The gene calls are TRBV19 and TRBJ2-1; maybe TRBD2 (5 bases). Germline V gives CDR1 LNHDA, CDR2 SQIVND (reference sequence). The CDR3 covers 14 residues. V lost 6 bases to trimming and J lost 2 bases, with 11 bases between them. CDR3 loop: CASRLGGPYNEQFF. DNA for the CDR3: TGTGCCAGTAGGCTAGGAGGCCCCTACAATGAGCAGTTCTTC.

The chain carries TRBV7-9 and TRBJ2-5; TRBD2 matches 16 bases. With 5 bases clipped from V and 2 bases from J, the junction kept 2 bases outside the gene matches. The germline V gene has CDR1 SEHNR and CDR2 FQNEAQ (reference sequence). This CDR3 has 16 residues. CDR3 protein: CASSPGLAGGQETQYF. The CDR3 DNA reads TGTGCCAGCAGCCCGGGACTAGCGGGAGGGCAAGAGACCCAGTACTTC. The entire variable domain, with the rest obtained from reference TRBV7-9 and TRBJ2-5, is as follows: DTGVSQNPRHKITKRGQNVTFRCDPISEHNRLYWYRQTLGQGPEFLTYFQNEAQLEKSRLLSDRFSAERPKGSFSTLEIQRTEQGDSAMYLCASSPGLAGGQETQYFGPGTRLLVL.

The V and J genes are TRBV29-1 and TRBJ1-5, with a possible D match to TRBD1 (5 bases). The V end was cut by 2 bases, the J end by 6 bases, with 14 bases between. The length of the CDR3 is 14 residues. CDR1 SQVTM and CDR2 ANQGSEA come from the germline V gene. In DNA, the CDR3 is TGCAGCGTTGAATTGGGGGGACTTGGTCAGCCCCAGCATTTT. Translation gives CSVELGGLGQPQHF.

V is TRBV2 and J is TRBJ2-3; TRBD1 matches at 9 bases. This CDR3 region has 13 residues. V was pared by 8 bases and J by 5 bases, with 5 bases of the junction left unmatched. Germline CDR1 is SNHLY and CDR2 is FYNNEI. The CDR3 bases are TGTGCCAGCGGACAGGGGAGGAAAGATACGCAGTATTTT. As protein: CASGQGRKDTQYF. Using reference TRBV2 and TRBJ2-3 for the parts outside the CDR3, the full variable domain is EPEVTQTPSHQVTQMGQEVILRCVPISNHLYFYWYRQILGQKVEFLVSFYNNEISEKSEIFDDQFSVERPDGSNFTLKIRSTKLEDSAMYFCASGQGRKDTQYFGPGTRLTVL.

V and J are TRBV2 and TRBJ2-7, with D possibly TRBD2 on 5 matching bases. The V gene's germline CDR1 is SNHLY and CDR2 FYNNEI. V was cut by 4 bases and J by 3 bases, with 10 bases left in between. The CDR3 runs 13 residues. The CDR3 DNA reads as TGTGCCAGCAGTGTTCGGACTCACTACGAGCAGTACTTC. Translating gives CASSVRTHYEQYF.

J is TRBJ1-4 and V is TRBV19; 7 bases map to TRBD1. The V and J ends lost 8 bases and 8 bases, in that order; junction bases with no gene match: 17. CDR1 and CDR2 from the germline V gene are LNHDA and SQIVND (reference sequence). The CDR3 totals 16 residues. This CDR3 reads CASHTTGWFQKEKLFF. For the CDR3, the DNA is TGTGCCAGTCATACGACAGGGTGGTTCCAAAAAGAAAAACTGTTTTTT. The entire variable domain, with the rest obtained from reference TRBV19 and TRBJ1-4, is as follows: DGGITQSPKYLFRKEGQNVTLSCEQNLNHDAMYWYRQDPGQGLRLIYYSQIVNDFQKGDIAEGYSVSREKKESFPLTVTSAQKNPTAFYLCASHTTGWFQKEKLFFGSGTQLSVL.

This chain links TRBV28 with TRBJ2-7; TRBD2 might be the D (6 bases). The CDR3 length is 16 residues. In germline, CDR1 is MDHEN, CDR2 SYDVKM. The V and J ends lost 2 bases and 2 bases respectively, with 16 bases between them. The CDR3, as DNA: TGTGCCAGCAGTTTAAGACGCCAGGGAGGTGCCTACGAGCAGTACTTC. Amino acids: CASSLRRQGGAYEQYF.